The rows below give T cell receptor beta chains drawn from one sample of a study of blood T cell repertoires in COVID-19. Produced via immunoSEQ multiplex PCR; TCRdb's table is partial and in-frame only. The sample lists about 130,000 clones; about 82% were seen once. Material: peripheral blood. These receptors all stem from a human donor in a cohort sampled during active COVID-19. The CDR3 runs from the conserved cysteine through the conserved F or W. Each record gives: J gene, V gene, CDR3 protein.

TRBJ2-1 TRBV6-2/TRBV6-3 CASSYSSRHSSYNEQFF
TRBJ2-5 TRBV20-1 CSASTTAQETQYF
TRBJ2-1 TRBV28 CASRRTGREEQFF
TRBJ2-7 TRBV10-3 CAISAEGVTYEQYF
TRBJ2-1 TRBV19 CASSITLTSGSYNEQFF
TRBJ2-7 TRBV6-2/TRBV6-3 CASSPRTGSTYEQYF
TRBJ2-7 TRBV25-1 CASGIAGGYEQYF
TRBJ1-2 TRBV30 CAWRRPGTGNNYGYTF
TRBJ1-1 TRBV12-3/TRBV12-4 CASRPGWVTEAFF
TRBJ2-7 TRBV28 CASTTGSPLYEQYF
TRBJ2-7 TRBV7-2 CASSLRSGYEQYF
TRBJ2-2 TRBV7-9 CASSLERENTGELFF
TRBJ2-2 TRBV9 CASSVDRGSTGELFF